The 30 T cell receptor beta chains below were found in one sample sequenced in a study of blood T cell repertoires in COVID-19 (dated by TCRdb to the early 2020s). Libraries were built with the immunoSEQ multiplex PCR assay. In its TCRdb copy, this immuneACCESS table keeps in-frame sequences only and misses some clones. Where compared with another copy, unresolved V genes explain less than half of these, and the others have no known cause. The sample includes about 51,000 clones, with less than 90% observed a single time. Of the sample, roughly 1.3% is held by the ten largest clones. Source material: peripheral blood. These TCRs come from a man in his sixties with acute or convalescent COVID-19.

The chain carries TRBV29-1 and TRBJ2-2, with 8 bases aligning to TRBD1. This CDR3 spans 13 amino acids. V dropped 8 bases and J dropped 1; count of bases not matched to a gene: 3. The germline V gene has CDR1 SQVTM and CDR2 ANQGSEA. The CDR3 spells CSTGTGNTGELFF. In DNA form, the CDR3 reads TGCAGCACTGGGACAGGGAACACCGGGGAGCTGTTTTTT.

The chain combines TRBV10-1 with TRBJ1-4; the D gene is possibly TRBD1 (6 bases). The germline gives CDR1 WNHNN, CDR2 SYGVQD (reference sequence). The CDR3 contains 14 residues. Trimming pared 9 bases from V and 2 bases from J, leaving 13 bases between. CDR3 protein: CARAQGFTNEKLFF. CDR3 nucleotides: TGCGCCAGGGCTCAGGGGTTCACTAATGAAAAACTGTTTTTT.

The V gene is TRBV12-3 or TRBV12-4, the J gene TRBJ1-1, with 7 bases lining up with TRBD1. The CDR3 sequence is 13 residues long. V lost 7 bases and J lost 1; bases outside the gene matches: 3. The CDR3 DNA reads as TGTGCCAGCATCAGACAGGGGAACACTGAAGCTTTCTTT. Translated: CASIRQGNTEAFF.

The V call is TRBV9, the J call TRBJ1-2; TRBD1 matches 9 bases. This CDR3 region has 16 residues. CDR1 SGDLS and CDR2 YYNGEE come from the germline V gene. The V segment lost 3 bases and the J segment 3 bases; nucleotides outside the gene matches: 9. CDR3 coding DNA: TGTGCCAGCAGCGCCACCGGGACAGGGATGGACTATGGCTACACCTTC. Translating gives CASSATGTGMDYGYTF.

This clone appeared a single time. The rearrangement uses TRBV3-1 (or the pseudogene TRBV3-2) and TRBJ2-1; tentatively, D is TRBD2 (6 bases). The CDR3 runs to 14 residues. Germline V gives CDR1 LGHDT, CDR2 YNNKEL (reference sequence). V shed 4 bases and J shed 15 bases, with 22 bases lying between them. For the CDR3, the DNA is TGTGCCAGCAGCCGCACTGGGACTCCGGTGAGGCCGTTCTTC. This encodes CASSRTGTPVRPFF.

The chain employs TRBV7-9 and TRBJ1-1; 9 nucleotides align to TRBD1. Germline CDR1 reads SEHNR; CDR2 reads FQNEAQ (reference sequence). V lost 3 bases to trimming and J lost 0 bases; unmatched junction nucleotides: 5. The CDR3 sequence is 16 residues long. CDR3 DNA sequence: TGTGCCAGCAGCTTGGGACAGGGAAGCATGAACACTGAAGCTTTCTTT. Translation gives CASSLGQGSMNTEAFF. Looking up the rest from reference TRBV7-9 and TRBJ1-1 gives the full variable domain: DTGVSQNPRHKITKRGQNVTFRCDPISEHNRLYWYRQTLGQGPEFLTYFQNEAQLEKSRLLSDRFSAERPKGSFSTLEIQRTEQGDSAMYLCASSLGQGSMNTEAFFGQGTRLTVV.

The chain carries TRBV29-1 and TRBJ2-1, with 8 bases lining up with TRBD2. CDR3 length: 15 amino acids. The germline V gene has CDR1 SQVTM and CDR2 ANQGSEA. The trim removed 6 bases at V and 9 bases at J, leaving 16 bases unmatched. The CDR3 here is CSVPRTSRALGEQFF. Written as DNA, the CDR3 is TGCAGCGTCCCCCGGACTAGCCGGGCCCTAGGTGAGCAGTTCTTC.

The CDR3 spells CASSVDAQYGYTF. The CDR3 DNA is TGTGCCAGCAGCGTAGATGCACAGTATGGCTACACCTTC. The chain has TRBV9 and TRBJ1-2; D gene uncertain. Trimming cost V 0 bases and J 5 bases, with 8 bases left between them. Germline CDR1 and CDR2: SGDLS and YYNGEE. This CDR3 contains 13 residues.

The J gene is TRBJ1-4, the V gene TRBV10-3; D perhaps matches TRBD1 (5 bases). Deletions cut 0 bases from V and 8 bases from J, with 7 bases between. Germline values: CDR1 ENHRY, CDR2 SYGVKD. The CDR3 runs to 13 residues. CDR3 residues: CAISESGGEKLFF. The CDR3 DNA reads as TGTGCCATCAGTGAGTCGGGGGGGGAAAAACTGTTTTTT.

V gene TRBV24-1 combines with J gene TRBJ2-5, with a weak D call TRBD2 (7 bases). Trimming cost V 0 bases and J 5 bases, with 18 bases left between them. This CDR3 region has 17 residues. Germline CDR1 KGHDR, CDR2 SFDVKD. CDR3 in amino acids: CATSDLQDEGEGETQYF. Written as DNA, the CDR3 is TGTGCCACCAGTGATTTGCAGGACGAGGGGGAGGGGGAGACCCAGTACTTC.

The chain carries TRBV4-2 and TRBJ1-2; TRBD1 agrees at 7 bases. This CDR3 has 18 amino acids. Germline assignment: CDR1 LGHNA and CDR2 YNFKEQ. V shed 1 base, J shed 3 bases, and the junction held 14 bases outside the gene matches. CDR3 coding DNA: TGTGCCAGCAGCCAAGCGAATGGGGACAGTCGATTATACTATGGCTACACCTTC. Translation: CASSQANGDSRLYYGYTF.

This chain links TRBV7-5 with TRBJ2-7; no check of the table's D call, TRBD2, against the DNA was made. TRBV7-5 is a pseudogene. CDR3 size: 16 residues. The CDR3 region has the DNA TGTGCCAGAAGCTTCGGACTAGCGGAGTACTCCTACGAGCAGTACTTC. This encodes CARSFGLAEYSYEQYF.

The chain carries TRBV4-1 and TRBJ2-1; 12 bases are a match to TRBD2. The V and J ends lost 3 bases and 5 bases, in that order; junction bases with no gene match: 5. The CDR3 totals 16 residues. The germline CDR1 and CDR2 sequences are MGHRA and YSYEKL. The CDR3 is CASSQSSGGEDNEQFF. The DNA of the CDR3 is TGCGCCAGCAGCCAGTCTAGCGGGGGGGAGGACAATGAGCAGTTCTTC.

The rearrangement joins TRBV7-2 to TRBJ2-3; 14 bases align to TRBD2. The CDR3 extends over 17 amino acids. Germline V CDR1 and CDR2: SGHTA, FQGNSA. V lost 5 bases, J lost 7 bases, and 11 bases stayed unmatched. CDR3 loop: CASSPRTSGGRLYTQYF. CDR3 in DNA: TGTGCCAGCAGCCCCCGGACTAGCGGGGGGCGCCTTTATACGCAGTATTTT.

V gene TRBV4-3 combines with J gene TRBJ2-7; 7 nucleotides agree with TRBD1. Unmatched junction bases numbered 6, after V lost 1 base and J lost 0 bases. Germline-derived CDR1 and CDR2 are LGHNA and YSLEER. The length of the CDR3 is 16 residues. The CDR3 reads CASSQGRQGISYEQYF. CDR3 bases: TGCGCCAGCAGCCAAGGACGACAGGGCATCTCCTACGAGCAGTACTTC.

This chain joins TRBV3-1 (or the pseudogene TRBV3-2) and TRBJ2-1; tentative D call: TRBD2 (5 bases). From germline, CDR1 is LGHDT and CDR2 YNNKEL (reference sequence). There are 16 residues in the CDR3. V was shortened by 0 bases and J by 4 bases, with 13 bases between the two germline ends. The CDR3 nucleotides are TGTGCCAGCAGCCAAGACCAAGCGGCCCTTTACAATGAGCAGTTCTTC. This encodes CASSQDQAALYNEQFF.

The V call is TRBV7-8, the J call TRBJ1-5; no reliable D call. V was shortened by 1 base and J by 0 bases, with 4 bases between the two germline ends. CDR1 is SGHVS and CDR2 is FQNEAQ in the germline V gene. The CDR3 is 14 amino acids. For the CDR3, the DNA is TGTGCCAGCAGCTTAGGACATAGCAATCAGCCCCAGCATTTT. This codes for CASSLGHSNQPQHF.

With regard to this clone: Other DNA sequences within the sample encode an identical CDR3. The gene calls are TRBV5-1 and TRBJ2-7, with 12 bases aligning to TRBD1. This CDR3 spans 14 amino acids. Trimming cost V 3 bases and J 7 bases; bases outside gene matches: 5. In germline, CDR1 is SGHRS, CDR2 YFSETQ. The CDR3 DNA sequence: TGCGCCAGCAGCTCGGGACAGGGGGCTTTTGAGCAGTACTTC. Amino acids: CASSSGQGAFEQYF. The full variable domain, rest sourced from reference TRBV5-1 and TRBJ2-7, is KAGVTQTPRYLIKTRGQQVTLSCSPISGHRSVSWYQQTPGQGLQFLFEYFSETQRNKGNFPGRFSGRQFSNSRSEMNVSTLELGDSALYLCASSSGQGAFEQYFGPGTRLTVT.

The rearrangement joins TRBV19 to TRBJ1-5; D might be TRBD1 (6 bases). Trimming stripped 6 bases from V and 3 bases from J, with 12 bases between. CDR3 length: 14 residues. Germline values: CDR1 LNHDA, CDR2 SQIVND (reference sequence). The CDR3 loop reads CASRNRVNNQPQHF. CDR3 nucleotide sequence: TGTGCCAGTAGAAACAGGGTAAACAATCAGCCCCAGCATTTT.

This sequence joins TRBV4-2 and TRBJ1-3; possibly TRBD1 for D (6 bases). In germline, CDR1 is LGHNA, CDR2 YNFKEQ. This CDR3 has 14 amino acids. The V and J ends lost 4 bases and 3 bases respectively, with 10 bases between them. The CDR3 DNA reads TGTGCCAGCAGCCCCCCAGGGGATGGAAACACCATATATTTT. Encoded protein: CASSPPGDGNTIYF.

This rearrangement joins TRBV10-3 to TRBJ1-5, with D perhaps matching TRBD1 (6 bases). The CDR3 loop spans 14 amino acids. Trimming stripped 4 bases from V and 6 bases from J, with 13 bases between. CDR1 and CDR2 (germline): ENHRY, SYGVKD. The CDR3 coding sequence is TGTGCCATCAGTGGGAACAGGGTTGGTCAGCCCCAGCATTTT. It encodes CAISGNRVGQPQHF.

The rearrangement joins TRBV10-3 to TRBJ2-7; D perhaps matches TRBD2 (6 bases). The CDR3 has 15 amino acids. V was trimmed by 4 bases and J by 3 bases, leaving 16 bases between them. Germline V CDR1 and CDR2: ENHRY, SYGVKD. CDR3 protein: CAISGGDGKNYEQYF. The CDR3 nucleotides read TGTGCCATCAGTGGGGGGGACGGGAAAAACTACGAGCAGTACTTC.

The rearrangement links TRBV19 to TRBJ1-2; no clear D. Trimming left V 6 bases short and J 4 bases short, with 21 bases between. The CDR3 consists of 16 residues. Germline loops: CDR1 LNHDA, CDR2 SQIVND (reference sequence). The CDR3 protein is CASSQLFGSGGYGYTF. The CDR3 bases are TGTGCCAGTAGCCAATTGTTCGGGTCTGGAGGCTATGGCTACACCTTC.

The chain links TRBV9 to TRBJ2-2; D remains ambiguous. The V and J ends lost 4 bases and 6 bases respectively, with 10 bases between them. The CDR3 is 13 amino acids. CDR1 and CDR2 from the germline V gene are SGDLS and YYNGEE. Here the CDR3 DNA reads TGTGCCAGCAGCCCCACAGCTTCCGGGGAGCTGTTTTTT. It specifies CASSPTASGELFF.

The chain combines TRBV3-1 (or the pseudogene TRBV3-2) with TRBJ1-5; no reliable D call. The CDR3 is 13 residues long. The V gene's germline CDR1 is LGHDT and CDR2 YNNKEL (reference sequence). Trimming shortened V by 0 bases and J by 4 bases, and 4 bases separated the two germline ends. CDR3 DNA: TGTGCCAGCAGCCAAGAGAGAAATCAGCCCCAGCATTTT. It codes for CASSQERNQPQHF.

CDR3 in amino acids: CASTHGDRGHQPQHF. In DNA form, the CDR3 reads TGTGCCAGCACCCACGGGGACAGGGGTCATCAGCCCCAGCATTTT. The rearrangement uses TRBV28 and TRBJ1-5, with 10 nucleotides matching TRBD1. The V gene's germline CDR1 is MDHEN and CDR2 SYDVKM. The CDR3 loop spans 15 amino acids. V gave up 7 bases and J gave up 5 bases; unmatched junction bases: 8.

The chain uses TRBV5-1 and TRBJ2-1; 9 positions match TRBD2. The trim removed 2 bases at V and 0 bases at J, leaving 9 bases unmatched. The CDR3 is 18 amino acids. Germline CDR1 is SGHRS and CDR2 is YFSETQ. CDR3 protein: CASSLRLAGTSSYNEQFF. DNA of the CDR3: TGCGCCAGCAGCTTAAGGCTAGCGGGGACGAGCTCCTACAATGAGCAGTTCTTC. The full variable domain, completed using reference TRBV5-1 and TRBJ2-1, is KAGVTQTPRYLIKTRGQQVTLSCSPISGHRSVSWYQQTPGQGLQFLFEYFSETQRNKGNFPGRFSGRQFSNSRSEMNVSTLELGDSALYLCASSLRLAGTSSYNEQFFGPGTRLTVL.

The gene calls are TRBV28 and TRBJ1-2; a weak D match, TRBD1 (5 bases). The V end lost 2 bases, the J end lost 7 bases, and 11 bases lay between the germline ends. Germline CDR1 and CDR2: MDHEN and SYDVKM. The CDR3 spans 13 residues. The CDR3 region is CASSLGRVGGYTF. Written as DNA, the CDR3 is TGTGCCAGCAGTTTAGGCAGGGTTGGTGGCTACACCTTC.

The gene calls are TRBV3-1 (or the pseudogene TRBV3-2) and TRBJ1-2; D perhaps matches TRBD1 (6 bases). There are 16 residues in the CDR3. Per germline, CDR1 LGHDT and CDR2 YNNKEL (reference sequence). Trimming removed 4 bases from V and 13 bases from J, with 28 bases in between. The CDR3 sequence: CASSPTPDSFTAPSTF. DNA for the CDR3: TGTGCCAGCAGCCCTACCCCGGACAGTTTTACCGCGCCCAGCACCTTC.

The V gene is TRBV27, the J gene TRBJ1-5; D might be TRBD1 (6 bases). Per germline, CDR1 MNHEY and CDR2 SMNVEV (reference sequence). The CDR3 has 14 residues. V was shortened by 3 bases and J by 4 bases, with 10 bases between the two germline ends. CDR3 DNA sequence: TGTGCCAGCAGTTTGACAGGACTGAATCAGCCCCAGCATTTT. It translates to CASSLTGLNQPQHF.